This TCR beta chain was sequenced for a study of blood T cell repertoires in COVID-19 (dated by TCRdb to the early 2020s). Background for the entire study: The collaborator samples originated in the United States, Italy and Spain and spanned the acute and convalescent phases of COVID-19. The material from the prospective study consisted of cDNA or gDNA derived from T cells, B-cell-depleted T cells, or PBMCs. Deeply sampled blood TCRbeta repertoires from subjects exposed to, actively infected with, or recovered from COVID-19 were included in the dataset. The repertoires were made available in a free public database intended to serve as a resource for research on the immune response to SARS-CoV-2. Samples came from the ongoing ImmuneRACE study (first 160 participants) plus 1,254 subjects from 6 global collaborators. A de-identified subject ID, COVID-19 status, age in years and sex were almost always included in the sample metadata. HLA class I and class II types, where available, came from metadata supplied by the sample provider rather than from assay-based typing. Results the study describes overall, beyond this receptor: How much clinical and demographic metadata was included differed by source and by participant, and the metadata was provided uncurated.

Each collaborating institution followed its own protocols to collect whole blood in K2EDTA tubes. For TCRbeta analysis, collaborators shipped samples as frozen whole blood, isolated PBMCs, or DNA extracted from either of those sample types. In the case of this clone: Its specific antigen is unknown. Within one base of it there is no much larger clone, and no base qualities were kept.

TCRbeta CDR3 regions were amplified from genomic DNA by means of the immunoSEQ Assay, a bias-controlled multiplex PCR. The source study handled its data this way. Within the assay, amplification of reference gene primers was used to estimate how many nucleated cells each sample contained. To quantify the absolute abundance of each unique TCRbeta CDR3 rearrangement, sequence reads were collapsed and filtered. For each sample, productive Simpson clonality was calculated as the square root of Simpson's diversity index across productive rearrangements. TCRdb took this table from immuneACCESS and kept in-frame rearrangements with V and J called. Such tables lack part of the clones; where checked against another copy, unresolved V genes explain under half of the gap, and the rest is unexplained. Clonal size and the V and J genes are those of that table, whereas D and trimming came from the DNA. The sample has around 100,000 clones on record, around four fifths of them singletons. The ten most abundant clones make up over 10% of the sample.

CDR1 KGHDR and CDR2 SFDVKD were looked up in the germline V gene. Compared with germline, V lacks 4 bases and J lacks 8 bases; bases without a gene match: 12. The CDR3 goes from the cysteine to the phenylalanine over 16 residues. Solely the CDR3 DNA is kept, with 48 bases framed from the first base. Sequencing input: peripheral blood. This receptor chain uses TRBV24-1 and TRBJ1-5, with 8 bases in between that match TRBD1. This TCR came from a woman aged 70-85 years with acute or convalescent COVID-19. The CDR3 here reads CATSDRGQGPREPQHF. The nucleotides read TGTGCCACCAGTGACCGCGGACAGGGCCCCCGGGAGCCCCAGCATTTT.